Shown below are 19 T cell receptor beta chains from a single sample sequenced in a study of OX40 agonist ivuxolimab in advanced cancers. Profiled with immunoSEQ multiplex PCR; TCRdb holds only in-frame clones, not every one. The sample yields over 15,000 clones, about 86% seen once. Sequenced here: CD4+ or CD8+ T cells sorted from blood, sampled in a trial of the OX40 agonist ivuxolimab. The receptors originated from an adult with an advanced solid tumor such as melanoma, head and neck, liver or kidney cancer.

Only one count was recorded for this clone. The chain combines TRBV6-5 with TRBJ1-1, with TRBD1 identical over 8 bases. Unmatched junction bases numbered 1, after V lost 2 bases and J lost 2 bases. The germline CDR1 and CDR2 sequences are MNHEY and SVGAGI. The CDR3 extends over 14 amino acids. The CDR3 DNA reads TGTGCCAGCAGTTACGGACAGGGTAACACTGAAGCTTTCTTT. Amino acids: CASSYGQGNTEAFF.

The chain combines TRBV19 with TRBJ2-2; D call uncertain. CDR1 is LNHDA and CDR2 is SQIVND in the germline V gene (reference sequence). The CDR3 has 14 amino acids. The ends were cut back, 3 bases at V and 2 bases at J, with 7 bases in the middle. CDR3 DNA: TGTGCCAGTAGTATTAACGAAAACACCGGGGAGCTGTTTTTT. It specifies CASSINENTGELFF.

This chain joins TRBV30 and TRBJ2-1; 15 positions agree with TRBD2. The CDR3 totals 18 residues. The germline gives CDR1 GTSNPN, CDR2 SVGIG (reference sequence). Losses at the gene ends were 1 base for V and 2 bases for J; bases not matched to a gene: 6. The DNA of the CDR3 is TGTGCCTGGAGTGCCCCAGGACTAGCGGGAGGGCCCTACAATGAGCAGTTCTTC. Amino acid sequence: CAWSAPGLAGGPYNEQFF.

DNA of the CDR3: TGTGCCAGCAGCTTAGGGGGACTAGCGGAATACAATGAGCAGTTCTTC. Amino acid sequence: CASSLGGLAEYNEQFF. This chain joins TRBV11-3 and TRBJ2-1, with 11 bases fitting TRBD2. This CDR3 comprises 16 residues. Germline CDR1 is SGHNT and CDR2 is YENEEA. V trimming: 1 base; J trimming: 4 bases; junction bases outside the gene matches: 3.

The chain joins TRBV7-8 to TRBJ2-2; D unresolved. The V end lost 2 bases, the J end lost 7 bases, and 11 bases lay between the germline ends. The CDR3 length is 14 residues. The germline V gene encodes CDR1 SGHVS and CDR2 FQNEAQ. The CDR3 coding sequence is TGTGCCAGCAGCTTAATGGTCATCGGCGGGGAGCTGTTTTTT. This sequence encodes CASSLMVIGGELFF.

The gene calls are TRBV18 and TRBJ2-7, with a tentative D call TRBD1 (6 bases). The CDR3 is 16 amino acids. Germline V lookup: CDR1 KGHSH, CDR2 LQKENI. V dropped 4 bases and J dropped 0 bases, with 16 bases sitting between them. This chain's CDR3 is CASSQNGQSRSYEQYF. The CDR3 DNA follows: TGTGCCAGCTCACAGAACGGACAGTCCCGCTCCTACGAGCAGTACTTC.

This chain connects TRBV10-2 to TRBJ2-1, with unresolved D. Germline CDR1 reads WSHSY; CDR2 reads SAAADI. V dropped 10 bases and J dropped 11 bases, with 15 bases sitting between them. This CDR3 is built from 11 residues. The CDR3 is CAKQPSEQQFF. The CDR3 DNA reads as TGCGCCAAACAACCCTCTGAACAGCAGTTCTTC.

This rearrangement joins TRBV5-8 to TRBJ1-2; no definite D call. Germline lookup yields CDR1 SGHTS and CDR2 YDEGEE. This CDR3 contains 14 residues. V shed 6 bases and J shed 6 bases, with 18 bases lying between them. This CDR3 reads CASTSRPRGDGYTF. In DNA, the CDR3 is TGTGCCAGCACGTCGCGGCCCCGCGGGGATGGCTACACCTTC.

The V and J genes are TRBV5-1 and TRBJ1-2, with 7 bases that match TRBD1. Losses at the gene ends were 4 bases for V and 9 bases for J; bases not matched to a gene: 9. Germline CDR1 and CDR2: SGHRS and YFSETQ. The CDR3 is made up of 13 amino acids. The CDR3 spells CASSGATGPRYTF. The CDR3 DNA reads TGCGCCAGCAGCGGAGCGACAGGGCCCCGCTACACCTTC.

The rearrangement joins TRBV25-1 to TRBJ2-6; 9 nucleotides align to TRBD1. The CDR3 length is 18 residues. V gave up 5 bases and J gave up 5 bases; unmatched junction bases: 13. Germline values: CDR1 MGHDK, CDR2 SYGVNS. CDR3 sequence (DNA): TGTGCCAGCAGTCAAAGGTCCCGGGACAGGGAAAGGGCCAACGTCCTGACTTTC. It is translated as CASSQRSRDRERANVLTF.

This chain connects TRBV23-1 to TRBJ2-2; D is possibly TRBD1 or TRBD2 (5 bases each). TRBV23-1 is an open reading frame whose function is uncertain. The CDR3 runs 14 residues. Deletions cut 7 bases from V and 1 base from J, with 10 bases between. CDR3 sequence (DNA): TGCGCCAGCAAGACGGGGCGGAACACCGGGGAGCTGTTTTTT. Encoded protein: CASKTGRNTGELFF.

The genes are TRBV2 and TRBJ2-7, with TRBD1 matching over 8 bases. From germline, CDR1 is SNHLY and CDR2 FYNNEI. V trimming: 6 bases; J trimming: 2 bases; junction bases outside the gene matches: 6. This CDR3 has 14 amino acids. The CDR3 DNA follows: TGTGCCAGCAGATTGGGACAGGCCACCTACGAGCAGTACTTC. It yields the protein CASRLGQATYEQYF. The full variable domain, in which reference TRBV2 and TRBJ2-7 provide the parts outside the CDR3, is EPEVTQTPSHQVTQMGQEVILRCVPISNHLYFYWYRQILGQKVEFLVSFYNNEISEKSEIFDDQFSVERPDGSNFTLKIRSTKLEDSAMYFCASRLGQATYEQYFGPGTRLTVT.

The chain joins TRBV28 to TRBJ2-7; tentative D call: TRBD2 (6 bases). This CDR3 is 15 amino acids long. Germline lookup yields CDR1 MDHEN and CDR2 SYDVKM. Trimming removed 5 bases at V and 6 bases at J, with 20 bases between. This chain's CDR3 is CASSATGTGVLEQYF. The CDR3 DNA reads TGTGCCAGCAGTGCAACCGGGACGGGAGTCCTCGAGCAGTACTTC.

This clone showed up just once. The chain recombines TRBV5-1 with TRBJ2-3; 11 positions match TRBD2. Trimming cost V 0 bases and J 0 bases; bases outside gene matches: 6. The CDR3 is 18 residues long. Germline CDR1 is SGHRS and CDR2 is YFSETQ. The CDR3 sequence is CASSLELAGGPSTDTQYF. Here the CDR3 DNA reads TGCGCCAGCAGCTTGGAGTTAGCGGGGGGGCCTAGCACAGATACGCAGTATTTT.

The CDR3 region is CAISEFGQGTGANVLTF. Written as DNA, the CDR3 is TGTGCCATCAGTGAGTTTGGACAGGGGACTGGGGCCAACGTCCTGACTTTC. This chain links TRBV10-3 with TRBJ2-6; 9 bases agree with TRBD1. The junction had 3 bases not matched to a gene; V was cut back by 1 base and J by 2 bases. There are 17 residues in the CDR3. The germline CDR1 and CDR2 sequences are ENHRY and SYGVKD.

The genes are TRBV20-1 and TRBJ2-1; D unclear. This CDR3 comprises 11 residues. The germline V and J ends were trimmed by 1 base and 7 bases, with 5 bases remaining between them. Germline V gene lookup returns CDR1 DFQATT and CDR2 SNEGSKA (reference sequence). Here the CDR3 reads CSARVRNEQFF. In nucleotides, the CDR3 is TGCAGTGCTAGAGTGCGAAATGAGCAGTTCTTC.

DNA of the CDR3: TGTGCCAGCACCCTCGGAAGGAACACTGAAGCTTTCTTT. It specifies CASTLGRNTEAFF. The rearrangement joins TRBV7-9 to TRBJ1-1; D unclear. Trimming left V 7 bases short and J 1 base short, with 10 bases between. The CDR3 consists of 13 residues. CDR1 and CDR2 from the germline V gene are SEHNR and FQNEAQ (reference sequence).

In its sample, this clone was seen once. The rearrangement joins TRBV19 to TRBJ1-1; perhaps TRBD1 as D (6 bases). The V and J ends lost 7 bases and 11 bases respectively, with 23 bases between them. This CDR3 has 14 amino acids. Per the germline V gene, CDR1 is LNHDA and CDR2 is SQIVND (reference sequence). CDR3: CASNTRDIRPGAFF. For the CDR3, the DNA is TGTGCCAGTAATACCCGGGACATCCGACCTGGGGCTTTCTTT. Complete variable domain (other parts from reference TRBV19 and TRBJ1-1): DGGITQSPKYLFRKEGQNVTLSCEQNLNHDAMYWYRQDPGQGLRLIYYSQIVNDFQKGDIAEGYSVSREKKESFPLTVTSAQKNPTAFYLCASNTRDIRPGAFFGQGTRLTVV.

The CDR3 DNA reads TGTGCCAGCAGCTTGGTAGGGGACCGGAACGAGCAGTACTTC. Protein product: CASSLVGDRNEQYF. This chain connects TRBV7-9 to TRBJ2-7; tentatively, D is TRBD1 or TRBD2 (5 bases each). Trimming shortened V by 3 bases and J by 5 bases, and 14 bases separated the two germline ends. Germline values: CDR1 SEHNR, CDR2 FQNEAQ (reference sequence). The CDR3 consists of 14 residues.